These 14 T cell receptor beta chains came from one sample sequenced in a study of shared clonotypes between healthy human individuals (dated by TCRdb to the early 2020s). CD8 naive samples consisted of CD45RO-negative cells that were positively selected for CCR7, yielding a CD45RA+CCR7+ population without TemRA cells. Library construction relied on the immunoSEQ multiplex PCR assay. The table was pulled from immuneACCESS by TCRdb, which kept in-frame rearrangements only. Such tables lose some clones; where checked, under half of the loss comes from unresolved V genes, and the rest has no known cause. The table for this sample lists roughly 2 million clones; approximately 94% of them were counted only once. The ten largest account for roughly 1% of the sample. The sample taken for sequencing was naive CD8+ T cells sorted from blood. The cell subset or site label, as the study defines it: CD45RA+CCR7+. These receptors all stem from a man aged 18-30 years in good health.

The chain uses TRBV25-1 and TRBJ2-7; 7 bases match TRBD1. Trimming cost V 0 bases and J 4 bases; bases outside gene matches: 9. The CDR3 spans 16 residues. The germline gives CDR1 MGHDK, CDR2 SYGVNS. In nucleotides, the CDR3 is TGTGCCAGCAGTGAATATTTAACCGGACAGGAGTACGAGCAGTACTTC. Residues: CASSEYLTGQEYEQYF.

V and J are TRBV10-3 and TRBJ1-3; maybe TRBD1 (5 bases). CDR3 length: 19 residues. V was pared by 6 bases and J by 8 bases, with 32 bases between. Germline V gene sequence: CDR1 ENHRY, CDR2 SYGVKD. The CDR3 reads CAIRGAGTTFLVIGHTIYF. The CDR3 bases are TGTGCCATCAGGGGAGCCGGGACTACTTTCTTAGTTATCGGGCACACCATATATTTT.

The chain combines TRBV7-6 with TRBJ2-2, with D unclear. V was shortened by 0 bases and J by 8 bases, with 13 bases between the two germline ends. CDR1 is SGHVS and CDR2 is FNYEAQ in the germline V gene. The CDR3 totals 15 residues. CDR3 loop: CASSLARSLRGELFF. In nucleotides, the CDR3 is TGTGCCAGCAGCTTAGCAAGGTCGCTCAGGGGGGAGCTGTTTTTT. The entire variable domain, with the rest obtained from reference TRBV7-6 and TRBJ2-2, is as follows: GAGVSQSPRYKVTKRGQDVALRCDPISGHVSLYWYRQALGQGPEFLTYFNYEAQQDKSGLPNDRFSAERPEGSISTLTIQRTEQRDSAMYRCASSLARSLRGELFFGEGSRLTVL.

With regard to this clone: The sample contains more than one DNA sequence encoding this CDR3. The chain links TRBV18 to TRBJ2-2, with TRBD1 matching over 10 bases. The CDR3 spans 15 residues. From germline, CDR1 is KGHSH and CDR2 LQKENI. The J segment lost 5 bases and the V segment lost 3 bases, leaving 3 bases of the junction unmatched. The CDR3 is CASSPDRGNTGELFF. The CDR3 DNA reads as TGTGCCAGCTCACCGGACAGGGGGAATACCGGGGAGCTGTTTTTT.

CDR3 nucleotides: TGTGCCAGCAGCATCGGGACAGGTCTCACCGGGGAGCTGTTTTTT. The encoded protein is CASSIGTGLTGELFF. The V and J genes are TRBV7-9 and TRBJ2-2; TRBD1 matches at 8 bases. Germline loops: CDR1 SEHNR, CDR2 FQNEAQ (reference sequence). The CDR3 has 15 amino acids. V lost 5 bases, J lost 4 bases, and 6 bases stayed unmatched.

The chain joins TRBV15 to TRBJ2-7, with 8 bases identical to TRBD2. The CDR3 spans 15 residues. With 4 bases clipped from V and 1 base from J, the junction kept 6 bases outside the gene matches. Germline CDR1 is LNHNV and CDR2 is YYDKDF (reference sequence). CDR3 amino acids: CATSILASGSYEQYF. In DNA, the CDR3 is TGTGCCACCAGCATTTTAGCTAGCGGGTCCTACGAGCAGTACTTC.

The chain combines TRBV7-2 with TRBJ2-5; tentative D call: TRBD2 (6 bases). This CDR3 has 15 amino acids. Deletions cut 2 bases from V and 1 base from J, with 11 bases between. Germline CDR1 SGHTA, CDR2 FQGNSA. The CDR3 region is CASSLYVRGQETQYF. CDR3 DNA: TGTGCCAGCAGCTTATACGTGCGGGGCCAAGAGACCCAGTACTTC.

The genes are TRBV2 and TRBJ2-5; 7 bases are shared with TRBD1. Germline trimming cut 6 bases from V and 2 bases from J; bases unmatched to any gene: 9. CDR1 is SNHLY and CDR2 is FYNNEI in the germline V gene. The CDR3 extends over 15 amino acids. CDR3 protein: CASSPRQGLQETQYF. The CDR3 DNA reads as TGTGCCAGCAGCCCGAGACAGGGCCTTCAAGAGACCCAGTACTTC.

Turning to this clone: Other DNA sequences in the same sample also yield this CDR3. The genes are TRBV9 and TRBJ2-3; no reliable D call. The germline CDR1 and CDR2 sequences are SGDLS and YYNGEE. The V end was cut by 0 bases, the J end by 2 bases, with 7 bases between. CDR3 length: 14 amino acids. This CDR3 reads CASSVGDPTDTQYF. CDR3 DNA sequence: TGTGCCAGCAGCGTAGGGGATCCCACAGATACGCAGTATTTT.

Worth noting for this clone: The junction differs from germline at one of its ends, possibly a read error. This chain links TRBV7-7 with TRBJ2-1, with 9 bases fitting TRBD1. The CDR3 has 15 residues. Germline values: CDR1 SSHAT, CDR2 FNYEAQ (reference sequence). CDR3 region: CASSWGQGVHNEQFF. CDR3 DNA sequence: TGTGCTAGCAGCTGGGGACAGGGCGTCCACAATGAGCAGTTCTTC.

The chain joins TRBV7-9 to TRBJ2-7; tentative D call: TRBD2 (6 bases). Germline CDR1 SEHNR, CDR2 FQNEAQ (reference sequence). CDR3 length equals 17 residues. The germline V and J ends were trimmed by 5 bases and 0 bases, with 20 bases remaining between them. The CDR3 spells CASSPLTSGLSSYEQYF. As DNA, the CDR3 is TGTGCCAGCAGCCCCCTGACATCGGGACTTTCCTCCTACGAGCAGTACTTC.

The chain is built from TRBV5-4 and TRBJ2-3; maybe TRBD1 (6 bases). The CDR3 runs 15 residues. Germline V gene lookup returns CDR1 SGHNT and CDR2 YYREEE (reference sequence). Trimming took off 3 bases at V and 5 bases at J, with 16 bases between the two ends. CDR3 DNA: TGTGCCAGCAGCTCGGAGGACAGTTTTGGAGATACGCAGTATTTT. Protein product: CASSSEDSFGDTQYF.

The J gene is TRBJ2-1, the V gene TRBV7-9, with 8 bases fitting TRBD2. This CDR3 comprises 14 residues. V shed 1 base and J 7 bases; nucleotides not matched to a gene: 3. Per germline, CDR1 SEHNR and CDR2 FQNEAQ (reference sequence). The chain's CDR3 is CASSLVGGRNEQFF. For the CDR3, the DNA is TGTGCCAGCAGCTTAGTCGGCGGGAGGAATGAGCAGTTCTTC.

The V call is TRBV9, the J call TRBJ2-1; either TRBD1 or TRBD2 may supply D (5 bases each). V shed 0 bases and J shed 2 bases, with 12 bases lying between them. This CDR3 is 16 amino acids long. The germline V gene has CDR1 SGDLS and CDR2 YYNGEE. The CDR3 DNA sequence: TGTGCCAGCAGCGTAGCTGGGGGATACGCCTACAATGAGCAGTTCTTC. This translates into CASSVAGGYAYNEQFF.